Each of the 21 T cell receptor beta chains below was sequenced from the same sample in a study of blood T cell repertoires in COVID-19. The data were produced by immunoSEQ multiplex PCR, yet TCRdb's version contains in-frame clones alone and is incomplete. The top ten hold 4% to 6.5% of the sample, which has fewer than 200,000 clones, less than 85% seen once. What was sequenced was PBMCs or T cells enriched from blood (not recorded which). These receptors came from a woman aged 60-75 years with acute COVID-19.

This clone appeared a few times. DNA of the CDR3: TGTGCCAGCCGGGACAGGGCCCCAAATGAGCAGTTCTTC. It codes for CASRDRAPNEQFF. This sequence joins TRBV27 and TRBJ2-1, with TRBD1 matching over 9 bases. The germline gives CDR1 MNHEY, CDR2 SMNVEV (reference sequence). The junction had 6 bases not matched to a gene; V was cut back by 8 bases and J by 7 bases. The CDR3 has 13 amino acids.

The chain combines TRBV7-2 with TRBJ1-2; TRBD1 might be the D (6 bases). Germline CDR1 SGHTA, CDR2 FQGNSA. The CDR3 is made up of 16 amino acids. V dropped 5 bases and J dropped 4 bases, with 20 bases sitting between them. The CDR3 DNA reads TGTGCCAGCAGCCAGGGGCCGGCGGACAGACTCTATGGCTACACCTTC. This sequence encodes CASSQGPADRLYGYTF.

The chain carries TRBV10-3 and TRBJ1-6; maybe TRBD1 (6 bases). Germline V gives CDR1 ENHRY, CDR2 SYGVKD. Trimming took 0 bases from V and 6 from J, leaving 15 bases between them. This CDR3 has 17 amino acids. Written as DNA, the CDR3 is TGTGCCATCAGTGAGTCGGCGACGGGGACATTTAATTCACCCCTCCACTTT. Its protein product is CAISESATGTFNSPLHF.

For the CDR3, the DNA is TGTGCCAGCTCACCACCCTCCCTAAACATTCAGTACTTC. Translation gives CASSPPSLNIQYF. The V gene is TRBV18, the J gene TRBJ2-4, with no clear D. The CDR3 length is 13 residues. V lost 0 bases and J lost 6, with 6 bases in between. Germline V gene lookup returns CDR1 KGHSH and CDR2 LQKENI.

This chain uses TRBV4-2 with TRBJ2-7, with TRBD2 matching 11 bases. Germline CDR1 is LGHNA and CDR2 is YNFKEQ. The V segment lost 0 bases and the J segment 7 bases; nucleotides outside the gene matches: 5. This CDR3 is built from 15 residues. CDR3 nucleotide sequence: TGTGCCAGCAGCCAAGATACACTAGCGGGAGATGAGCAGTACTTC. The encoded protein is CASSQDTLAGDEQYF.

This clone was found a few times. The rearrangement uses TRBV5-8 and TRBJ1-1, with D maybe TRBD1 (6 bases). The CDR3 contains 13 residues. Germline CDR1 and CDR2: SGHTS and YDEGEE. V shed 4 bases and J shed 4 bases, with 11 bases lying between them. This CDR3 is CASSGRGSTEAFF. Written as DNA, the CDR3 is TGTGCCAGCAGCGGAAGGGGGAGCACTGAAGCTTTCTTT.

A few counts support this clone. The chain combines TRBV7-9 with TRBJ2-3; D might be TRBD1 (5 bases). Deletions cut 3 bases from V and 1 base from J, with 14 bases between. In germline, CDR1 is SEHNR, CDR2 FQNEAQ (reference sequence). The CDR3 is 16 amino acids. CDR3 amino acids: CASSLTALPGTDTQYF. As DNA, the CDR3 is TGTGCCAGCAGCTTGACAGCTCTCCCTGGCACAGATACGCAGTATTTT.

The table lists this clone with a few counts. The chain carries TRBV6-5 and TRBJ1-6, with TRBD1 matching over 7 bases. CDR1 MNHEY and CDR2 SVGAGI come from the germline V gene. The CDR3 covers 14 residues. The V and J ends lost 2 bases and 9 bases, in that order; junction bases with no gene match: 4. This CDR3 reads CASSYGTEISPLHF. CDR3 DNA: TGTGCCAGCAGTTACGGGACAGAAATTTCACCCCTCCACTTT.

This sequence joins TRBV7-2 and TRBJ2-3; tentative D call: TRBD1 (6 bases). CDR1 SGHTA and CDR2 FQGNSA come from the germline V gene. This CDR3 is built from 14 residues. Trimming took 8 bases from V and 0 from J, leaving 12 bases between them. CDR3 sequence: CASQGRLSTDTQYF. DNA for the CDR3: TGTGCCAGCCAGGGGCGGCTAAGCACAGATACGCAGTATTTT.

This clone was detected only once. The chain recombines TRBV10-1 with TRBJ2-7; D not certain. The CDR3 totals 17 residues. CDR1 WNHNN and CDR2 SYGVQD come from the germline V gene (reference sequence). Between the trimmed V and J ends, which lost 3 bases and 3 bases, there was a span of 21 bases. CDR3 sequence reads: CASSDGLHYKKIYEQYF. The DNA for the CDR3 is TGCGCCAGCAGTGATGGATTGCACTATAAAAAGATCTACGAGCAGTACTTC.

This clone was picked up many times. This rearrangement joins TRBV5-1 to TRBJ1-1; 12 positions agree with TRBD1. This CDR3 comprises 14 residues. Germline V gene sequence: CDR1 SGHRS, CDR2 YFSETQ. V dropped 4 bases and J dropped 8; count of bases not matched to a gene: 6. Written as DNA, the CDR3 is TGCGCCAGCAGCCCGGGACAGGGGGCTTCGGAAGCTTTCTTT. Protein sequence: CASSPGQGASEAFF.

The chain carries TRBV19 and TRBJ2-3, with 13 bases fitting TRBD2. CDR3 length equals 15 residues. Germline CDR1 LNHDA, CDR2 SQIVND (reference sequence). V shed 6 bases and J 6 bases; nucleotides not matched to a gene: 6. The CDR3 sequence is CASSQRTSGSDTQYF. The CDR3 nucleotides read TGTGCCAGTAGCCAGAGGACTAGCGGGAGCGATACGCAGTATTTT.

This clone was seen a handful of times. This rearrangement joins TRBV19 to TRBJ1-2; D perhaps matches TRBD1 (5 bases). This CDR3 comprises 13 residues. The V end was cut by 4 bases, the J end by 7 bases, with 13 bases between. Looked up from germline, CDR1 is LNHDA and CDR2 is SQIVND (reference sequence). For the CDR3, the DNA is TGTGCCAGTAGTAGGGGGACTGAGGGTGGCTACACCTTC. Translation gives CASSRGTEGGYTF.

This chain connects TRBV25-1 to TRBJ2-1, with D possibly matching TRBD2 (6 bases). This CDR3 is 15 amino acids long. Germline lookup yields CDR1 MGHDK and CDR2 SYGVNS. V lost 4 bases and J 8 bases, leaving 18 bases between the germline ends. CDR3 in DNA: TGTGCCAGCAGTGCCCCGGGACTCTCGCTTCATGAGCAGTTCTTC. Amino acids: CASSAPGLSLHEQFF.

This clone was counted between two and nine times. The V gene is TRBV19, the J gene TRBJ1-2; D gene unclear. The CDR3 loop spans 16 amino acids. CDR1 is LNHDA and CDR2 is SQIVND in the germline V gene (reference sequence). Trimming shortened V by 4 bases and J by 6 bases, and 21 bases separated the two germline ends. CDR3 sequence: CASSTRRQASRHGYTF. CDR3 sequence (DNA): TGTGCCAGTAGTACCCGTCGCCAGGCCTCACGCCATGGCTACACCTTC.

The chain carries TRBV4-2 and TRBJ1-2; 7 bases fit TRBD1. The V and J ends lost 1 base and 8 bases, in that order; junction bases with no gene match: 7. The CDR3 loop spans 14 amino acids. Germline lookup yields CDR1 LGHNA and CDR2 YNFKEQ. The CDR3 is CASSQGRTGTGYTF. CDR3 coding DNA: TGTGCCAGCAGCCAAGGGAGGACAGGAACGGGCTACACCTTC.

The rearrangement uses TRBV6-2 or TRBV6-3 and TRBJ1-1; perhaps TRBD1 as D (5 bases). Trimming removed 5 bases from V and 4 bases from J, with 14 bases in between. Germline CDR1 and CDR2: MNHEY and SVGEGT. The CDR3 spans 14 residues. CDR3 loop: CASSTPRVGTEAFF. The CDR3, as DNA: TGTGCCAGCAGTACCCCCAGGGTTGGCACTGAAGCTTTCTTT.

This clone was detected a few times. The V gene is TRBV4-3, the J gene TRBJ2-1, with a weak D call TRBD2 (7 bases). Deletions cut 0 bases from V and 9 bases from J, with 15 bases between. The germline V gene encodes CDR1 LGHNA and CDR2 YSLEER. The CDR3 totals 15 residues. The CDR3 nucleotides read TGCGCCAGCAGCCAAGAGGGGGGGCGGCGAGGTGAGCAGTTCTTC. It encodes CASSQEGGRRGEQFF.

This clone was counted a few times. The chain couples TRBV7-2 to TRBJ1-1, with 8 bases lining up with TRBD1. The germline gives CDR1 SGHTA, CDR2 FQGNSA. CDR3 length: 16 amino acids. Trimming took 1 base from V and 2 from J; bases not matched to a gene: 6. The CDR3 sequence: CASSLEAGGFNTEAFF. The DNA of the CDR3 is TGTGCCAGCAGCTTAGAGGCAGGGGGCTTTAACACTGAAGCTTTCTTT.

This clone has only a few counts. V is TRBV6-4 and J is TRBJ2-1; D possibly corresponds to TRBD2 (5 bases). Trimming removed 3 bases from V and 2 bases from J, with 14 bases in between. This CDR3 is 16 amino acids long. Germline values: CDR1 MRHNA, CDR2 SNTAGT. The CDR3, as DNA: TGTGCCAGCAGTGAAACTAGGCGCAAGCCCTACAATGAGCAGTTCTTC. Protein: CASSETRRKPYNEQFF.

V is TRBV6-2 or TRBV6-3 and J is TRBJ2-5; tentatively, D is TRBD1 (6 bases). Germline V gives CDR1 MNHEY, CDR2 SVGEGT. V was shortened by 5 bases and J by 0 bases, with 13 bases between the two germline ends. The CDR3 runs to 15 residues. The CDR3 region is CASSDYREYQETQYF. CDR3 bases: TGTGCCAGCAGTGACTACAGGGAGTACCAAGAGACCCAGTACTTC.